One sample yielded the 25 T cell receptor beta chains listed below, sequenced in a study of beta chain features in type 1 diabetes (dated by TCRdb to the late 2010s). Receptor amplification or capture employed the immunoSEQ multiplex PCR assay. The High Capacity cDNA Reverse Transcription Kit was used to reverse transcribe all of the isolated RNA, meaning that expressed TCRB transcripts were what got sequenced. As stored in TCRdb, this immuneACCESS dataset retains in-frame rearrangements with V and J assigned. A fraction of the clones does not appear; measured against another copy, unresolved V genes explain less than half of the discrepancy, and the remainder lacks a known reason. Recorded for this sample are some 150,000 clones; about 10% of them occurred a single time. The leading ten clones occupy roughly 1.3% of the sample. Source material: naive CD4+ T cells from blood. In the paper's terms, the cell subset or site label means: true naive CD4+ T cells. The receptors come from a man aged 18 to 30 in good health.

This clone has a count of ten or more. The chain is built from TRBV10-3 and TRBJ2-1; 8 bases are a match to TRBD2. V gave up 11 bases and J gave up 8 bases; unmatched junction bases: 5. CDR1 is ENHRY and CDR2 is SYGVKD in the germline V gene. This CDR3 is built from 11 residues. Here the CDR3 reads CAASGGDEQFF. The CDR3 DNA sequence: TGTGCCGCCTCCGGGGGGGATGAGCAGTTCTTC.

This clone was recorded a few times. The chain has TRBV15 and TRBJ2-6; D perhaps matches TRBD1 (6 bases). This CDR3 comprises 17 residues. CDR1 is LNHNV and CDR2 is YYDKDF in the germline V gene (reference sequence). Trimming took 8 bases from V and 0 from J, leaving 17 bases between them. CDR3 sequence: CATSQGLGSSGANVLTF. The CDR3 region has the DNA TGTGCCACCTCGCAGGGGTTGGGCAGCTCTGGGGCCAACGTCCTGACTTTC.

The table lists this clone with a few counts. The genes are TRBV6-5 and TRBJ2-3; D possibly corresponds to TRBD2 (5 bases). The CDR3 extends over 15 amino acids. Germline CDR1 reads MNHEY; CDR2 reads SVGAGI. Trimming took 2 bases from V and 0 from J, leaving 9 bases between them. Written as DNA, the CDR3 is TGTGCCAGCAGTTACAAACGGACTAGCACAGATACGCAGTATTTT. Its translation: CASSYKRTSTDTQYF.

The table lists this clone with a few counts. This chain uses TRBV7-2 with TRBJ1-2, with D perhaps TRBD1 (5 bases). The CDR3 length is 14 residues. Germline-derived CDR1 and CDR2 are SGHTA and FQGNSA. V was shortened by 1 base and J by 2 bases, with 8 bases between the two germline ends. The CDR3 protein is CASSLVGGNYGYTF. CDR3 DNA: TGTGCCAGCAGCTTAGTTGGGGGGAACTATGGCTACACCTTC.

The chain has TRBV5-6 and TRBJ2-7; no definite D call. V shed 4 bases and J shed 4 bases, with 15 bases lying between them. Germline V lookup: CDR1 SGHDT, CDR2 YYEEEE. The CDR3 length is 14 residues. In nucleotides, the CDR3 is TGTGCCAGCAGCGGCCCGCGGCTTACTTACGAGCAGTACTTC. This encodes CASSGPRLTYEQYF.

The CDR3 is CASSASGGASEQFF. The CDR3 DNA reads TGTGCCAGCAGTGCGAGCGGGGGGGCCAGTGAGCAGTTCTTC. The chain carries TRBV2 and TRBJ2-1; 10 bases are a match to TRBD2. Germline assignment: CDR1 SNHLY and CDR2 FYNNEI. The CDR3 has 14 residues. V lost 4 bases to trimming and J lost 9 bases; unmatched junction nucleotides: 6.

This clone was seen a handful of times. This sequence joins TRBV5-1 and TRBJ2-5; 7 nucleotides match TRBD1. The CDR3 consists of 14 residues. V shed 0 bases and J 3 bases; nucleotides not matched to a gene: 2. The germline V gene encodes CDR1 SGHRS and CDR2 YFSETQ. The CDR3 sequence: CASSLGGTEETQYF. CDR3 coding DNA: TGCGCCAGCAGCTTGGGGGGGACAGAAGAGACCCAGTACTTC.

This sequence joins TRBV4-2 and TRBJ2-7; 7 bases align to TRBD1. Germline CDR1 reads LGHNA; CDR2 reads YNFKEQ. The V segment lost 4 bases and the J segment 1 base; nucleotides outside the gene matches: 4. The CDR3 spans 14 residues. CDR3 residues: CASSRRGQSYEQYF. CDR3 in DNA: TGTGCCAGCAGCCGCCGGGGACAGTCCTACGAGCAGTACTTC.

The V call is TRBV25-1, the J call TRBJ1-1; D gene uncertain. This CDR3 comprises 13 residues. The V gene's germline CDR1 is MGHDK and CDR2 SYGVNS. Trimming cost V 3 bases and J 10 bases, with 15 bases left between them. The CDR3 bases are TGTGCCAGCAGTGATCTCACGCCGTTCGGAGCTTTCTTT. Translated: CASSDLTPFGAFF.

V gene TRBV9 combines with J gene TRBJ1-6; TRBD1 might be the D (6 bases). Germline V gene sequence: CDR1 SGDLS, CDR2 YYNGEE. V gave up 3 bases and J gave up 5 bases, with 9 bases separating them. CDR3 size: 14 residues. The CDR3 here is CASSADSHNSPLHF. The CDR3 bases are TGTGCCAGCAGCGCGGACAGTCATAATTCACCCCTCCACTTT.

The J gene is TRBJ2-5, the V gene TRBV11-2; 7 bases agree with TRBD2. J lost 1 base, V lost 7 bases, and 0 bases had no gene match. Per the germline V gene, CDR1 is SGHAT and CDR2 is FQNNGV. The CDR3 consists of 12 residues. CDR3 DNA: TGTGCCAGCACTAGCGGCCAAGAGACCCAGTACTTC. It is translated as CASTSGQETQYF.

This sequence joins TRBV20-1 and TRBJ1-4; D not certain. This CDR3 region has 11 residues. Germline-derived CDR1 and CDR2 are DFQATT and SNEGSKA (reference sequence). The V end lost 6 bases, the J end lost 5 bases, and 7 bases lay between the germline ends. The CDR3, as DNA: TGCAGTGCCTTCCTCAATGAAAAACTGTTTTTT. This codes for CSAFLNEKLFF.

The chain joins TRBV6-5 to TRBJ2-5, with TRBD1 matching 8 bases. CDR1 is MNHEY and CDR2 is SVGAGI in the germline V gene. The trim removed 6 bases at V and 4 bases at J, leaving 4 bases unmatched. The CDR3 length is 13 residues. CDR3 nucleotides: TGTGCCAGCAGGCCAGGGGGCACAGAGACCCAGTACTTC. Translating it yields CASRPGGTETQYF.

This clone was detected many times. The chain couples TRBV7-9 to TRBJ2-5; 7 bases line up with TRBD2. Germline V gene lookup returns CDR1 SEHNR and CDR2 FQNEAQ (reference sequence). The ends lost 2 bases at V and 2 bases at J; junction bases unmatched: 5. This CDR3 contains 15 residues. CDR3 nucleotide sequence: TGTGCCAGCAGCTTATCGCCGCGGGGGCAAGAGACCCAGTACTTC. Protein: CASSLSPRGQETQYF.

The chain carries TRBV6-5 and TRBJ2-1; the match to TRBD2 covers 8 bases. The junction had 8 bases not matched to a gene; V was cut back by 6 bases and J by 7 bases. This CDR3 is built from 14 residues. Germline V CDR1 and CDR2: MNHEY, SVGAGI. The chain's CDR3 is CASSPTGGRNEQFF. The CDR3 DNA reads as TGTGCCAGCAGCCCCACGGGGGGGCGGAATGAGCAGTTCTTC.

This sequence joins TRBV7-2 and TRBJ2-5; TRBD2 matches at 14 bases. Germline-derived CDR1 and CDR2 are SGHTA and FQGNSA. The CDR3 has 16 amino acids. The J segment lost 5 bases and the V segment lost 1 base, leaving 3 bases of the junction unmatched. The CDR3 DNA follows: TGTGCCAGCAGCTTAGGGACTAGCGGGGGGTTGGAGACCCAGTACTTC. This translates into CASSLGTSGGLETQYF.

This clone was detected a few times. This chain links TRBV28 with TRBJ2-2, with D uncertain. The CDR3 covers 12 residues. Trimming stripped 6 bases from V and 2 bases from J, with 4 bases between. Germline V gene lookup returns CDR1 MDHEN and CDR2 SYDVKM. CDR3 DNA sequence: TGTGCCAGCAGACTCAACACCGGGGAGCTGTTTTTT. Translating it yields CASRLNTGELFF.

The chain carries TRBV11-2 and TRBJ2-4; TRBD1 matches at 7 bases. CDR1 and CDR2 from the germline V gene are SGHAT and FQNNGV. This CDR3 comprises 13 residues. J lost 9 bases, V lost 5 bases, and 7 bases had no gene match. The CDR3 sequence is CASSIGTEGIQYF. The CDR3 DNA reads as TGTGCCAGCAGCATCGGGACAGAAGGCATTCAGTACTTC. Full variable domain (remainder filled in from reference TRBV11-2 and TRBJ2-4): EAGVAQSPRYKIIEKRQSVAFWCNPISGHATLYWYQQILGQGPKLLIQFQNNGVVDDSQLPKDRFSAERLKGVDSTLKIQPAKLEDSAVYLCASSIGTEGIQYFGAGTRLSVL.

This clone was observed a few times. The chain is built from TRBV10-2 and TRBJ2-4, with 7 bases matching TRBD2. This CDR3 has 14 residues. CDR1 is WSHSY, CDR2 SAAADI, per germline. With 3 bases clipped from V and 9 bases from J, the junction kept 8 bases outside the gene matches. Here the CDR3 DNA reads TGCGCCAGCAGTGATGGGGGGGATCTCGTCATTCAGTACTTC. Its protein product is CASSDGGDLVIQYF.

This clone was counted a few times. The DNA for the CDR3 is TGTGCCAGCAGACCTACAGGGAGAGGCTACACCTTC. This codes for CASRPTGRGYTF. The rearrangement uses TRBV6-5 and TRBJ1-2; D is perhaps TRBD1 (6 bases). The germline CDR1 and CDR2 sequences are MNHEY and SVGAGI. The CDR3 has 12 residues. The V and J ends lost 6 bases and 8 bases respectively, with 13 bases between them.

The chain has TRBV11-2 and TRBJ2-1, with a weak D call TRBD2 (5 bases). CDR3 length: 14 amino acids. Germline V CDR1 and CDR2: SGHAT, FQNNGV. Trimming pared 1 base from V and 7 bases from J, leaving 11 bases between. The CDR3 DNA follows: TGTGCCAGCAGCTTAGGGTCGGGATTTAATGAGCAGTTCTTC. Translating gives CASSLGSGFNEQFF.

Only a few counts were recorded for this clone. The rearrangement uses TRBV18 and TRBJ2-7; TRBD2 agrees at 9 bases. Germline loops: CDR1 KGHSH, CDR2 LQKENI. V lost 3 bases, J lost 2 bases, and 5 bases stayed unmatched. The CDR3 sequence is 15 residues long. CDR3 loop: CASSPGAGGPYEQYF. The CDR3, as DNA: TGTGCCAGCTCACCCGGGGCGGGGGGGCCCTACGAGCAGTACTTC.

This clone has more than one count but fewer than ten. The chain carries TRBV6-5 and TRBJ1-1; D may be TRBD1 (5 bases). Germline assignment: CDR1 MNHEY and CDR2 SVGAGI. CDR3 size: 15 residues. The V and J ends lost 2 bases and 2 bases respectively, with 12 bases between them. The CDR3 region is CASSYLVGANTEAFF. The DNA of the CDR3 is TGTGCCAGCAGTTACCTGGTAGGGGCCAACACTGAAGCTTTCTTT.

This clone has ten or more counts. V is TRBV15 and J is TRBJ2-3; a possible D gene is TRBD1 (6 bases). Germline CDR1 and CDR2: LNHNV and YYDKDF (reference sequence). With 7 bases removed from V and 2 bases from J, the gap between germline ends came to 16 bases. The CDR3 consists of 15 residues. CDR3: CATTIVRGFTDTQYF. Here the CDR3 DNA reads TGTGCCACCACGATAGTAAGGGGGTTCACAGATACGCAGTATTTT. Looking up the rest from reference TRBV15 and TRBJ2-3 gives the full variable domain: DAMVIQNPRYQVTQFGKPVTLSCSQTLNHNVMYWYQQKSSQAPKLLFHYYDKDFNNEADTPDNFQSRRPNTSFCFLDIRSPGLGDTAMYLCATTIVRGFTDTQYFGPGTRLTVL.

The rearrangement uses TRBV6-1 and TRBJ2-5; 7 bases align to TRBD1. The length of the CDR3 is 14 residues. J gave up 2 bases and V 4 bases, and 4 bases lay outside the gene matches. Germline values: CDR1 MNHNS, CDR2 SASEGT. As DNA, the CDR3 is TGTGCCAGCAGTGGAGACAGGGTTCAAGAGACCCAGTACTTC. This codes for CASSGDRVQETQYF.